What follows are 12 T cell receptor beta chains derived from one specimen sequenced in a study of shared clonotypes between healthy human individuals. Naive CD8 cells were CD45RO-negative, positively selected for CCR7, excluding terminally differentiated effector memory CD45RA+ cells. Libraries were prepared by immunoSEQ multiplex PCR; TCRdb keeps only in-frame clonotypes and omits some of them. The sample contains around 560,000 clones, 85% to 95% of which appear only once. Sequencing was performed on naive CD8+ T cells sorted from blood. All receptors derive from a woman under 40 in good health.

The V and J genes are TRBV29-1 and TRBJ2-2; weak D call: TRBD2 (6 bases). This CDR3 region has 15 residues. Germline values: CDR1 SQVTM, CDR2 ANQGSEA. V was shortened by 0 bases and J by 2 bases, with 10 bases between the two germline ends. The CDR3 DNA reads as TGCAGCGTTGAAGACGGCGGGACTAACACCGGGGAGCTGTTTTTT. Amino acid sequence: CSVEDGGTNTGELFF.

J is TRBJ2-1 and V is TRBV9, with TRBD1 as a possible D gene (6 bases). This CDR3 contains 15 residues. V lost 3 bases, J lost 6 bases, and 16 bases lay in between. Germline loops: CDR1 SGDLS, CDR2 YYNGEE. This CDR3 is CASSAEGQMINEQFF. In DNA, the CDR3 is TGTGCCAGCAGCGCCGAGGGACAAATGATCAATGAGCAGTTCTTC.

This chain joins TRBV7-2 and TRBJ1-2, with no clear D. The germline CDR1 and CDR2 sequences are SGHTA and FQGNSA. Trimming removed 1 base at V and 4 bases at J, with 10 bases between. This CDR3 contains 14 residues. The CDR3 is CASSLVEEAYGYTF. The CDR3 nucleotides read TGTGCCAGCAGCTTAGTTGAAGAGGCCTATGGCTACACCTTC.

The chain employs TRBV28 and TRBJ1-2; maybe TRBD1 (5 bases). Germline CDR1 and CDR2: MDHEN and SYDVKM. The CDR3 runs to 16 residues. Trimming left V 4 bases short and J 4 bases short, with 19 bases between. This chain's CDR3 is CASSSPSRGPGYGYTF. The CDR3 bases are TGTGCCAGCAGTTCACCTTCCCGGGGCCCCGGCTATGGCTACACCTTC.

The chain joins TRBV11-2 to TRBJ2-7; TRBD2 agrees at 7 bases. Germline V gene lookup returns CDR1 SGHAT and CDR2 FQNNGV. The CDR3 is made up of 14 amino acids. J lost 4 bases, V lost 5 bases, and 8 bases had no gene match. The CDR3 DNA reads TGTGCCAGCAGCCTCCGCGGGGGTAGGTACGAGCAGTACTTC. This gives the protein CASSLRGGRYEQYF.

The DNA of the CDR3 is TGTGCCAGCAGTTTCATGACTGGAGGCTCTGGAAACACCATATATTTT. The encoded protein is CASSFMTGGSGNTIYF. The chain uses TRBV28 and TRBJ1-3; D not certain. CDR3 length: 16 residues. CDR1 MDHEN and CDR2 SYDVKM come from the germline V gene. V gave up 3 bases and J gave up 0 bases, with 12 bases separating them.

This chain uses TRBV7-9 with TRBJ2-7; 8 bases align to TRBD1. From germline, CDR1 is SEHNR and CDR2 FQNEAQ (reference sequence). With V trimmed by 5 bases and J by 4 bases, 10 bases remained unmatched. The CDR3 extends over 15 amino acids. CDR3 nucleotide sequence: TGTGCCAGCAGCCCCAAGACAGGGGAGCCTTACGAGCAGTACTTC. It codes for CASSPKTGEPYEQYF.

The V and J genes are TRBV2 and TRBJ2-7; 11 bases fit TRBD2. V lost 6 bases, J lost 3 bases, and 10 bases stayed unmatched. The CDR3 sequence is 16 residues long. Germline V CDR1 and CDR2: SNHLY, FYNNEI. CDR3 coding DNA: TGTGCCAGCAGGCGAGCCTCCGGGACTAGCGGCTACGAGCAGTACTTC. It translates to CASRRASGTSGYEQYF.

The gene calls are TRBV27 and TRBJ2-3; TRBD2 aligns across 10 bases. The CDR3 totals 14 residues. Germline CDR1 reads MNHEY; CDR2 reads SMNVEV (reference sequence). The V gene end was trimmed by 5 bases and the J gene end by 6 bases; junction bases not matched to a gene: 5. The DNA for the CDR3 is TGTGCCAGCAGTCTTAAACTAGCGGGGGATACGCAGTATTTT. Residues: CASSLKLAGDTQYF.

This chain connects TRBV6-6 to TRBJ2-2; possible D gene TRBD2, 6 bases. Germline V gene lookup returns CDR1 MNHNY and CDR2 SVGAGI (reference sequence). V lost 11 bases and J lost 5, with 15 bases in between. The CDR3 has 13 residues. The CDR3 DNA sequence: TGTGCCGGGGGAGGACTGTATACCGGGGAGCTGTTTTTT. Its translation: CAGGGLYTGELFF.

The V and J genes are TRBV6-1 and TRBJ1-5; no definite D call. Trimming cost V 6 bases and J 5 bases, with 14 bases left between them. The CDR3 extends over 14 amino acids. Germline V gene lookup returns CDR1 MNHNS and CDR2 SASEGT. Here the CDR3 reads CASRVSAPDQPQHF. The CDR3 region has the DNA TGTGCCAGCAGGGTCAGCGCCCCAGATCAGCCCCAGCATTTT.

The chain is built from TRBV28 and TRBJ1-1, with a possible D match to TRBD1 (5 bases). Germline V CDR1 and CDR2: MDHEN, SYDVKM. The ends were cut back, 4 bases at V and 0 bases at J, with 9 bases in the middle. The CDR3 contains 14 residues. In DNA form, the CDR3 reads TGTGCCAGCAGTTACAGGCCCATGAACACTGAAGCTTTCTTT. This codes for CASSYRPMNTEAFF.